This TCR beta chain was identified in a study of glioma-infiltrating T cells. Background on the study: Around 1 million peripheral T cells were targeted at roughly 4.5- to 11-fold coverage.

This clonotype was counted ten times or more. Amplification of TCR alpha and beta CDR3 regions from RNA used iRepertoire nested multiplex PCR. TCRdb ran MiXCR on the multiplex PCR reads and lists one entry per CDR3 protein. The sample includes around 390,000 distinct CDR3 sequences, roughly two fifths of them seen just once. Trimming left V 2 bases short and J 4 bases short, with 19 bases between. Germline V gives CDR1 LGHNA, CDR2 YNFKEQ. This CDR3 contains 17 residues. This clonotype was obtained from a human donor with low-grade glioma or glioblastoma, undergoing nonglioma brain surgery, or in good health (not recorded which). Material: glioma tissue, nonneoplastic brain tissue, or PBMCs (not recorded which). The chain has TRBV4-2 and TRBJ2-3, with D possibly matching TRBD2 (6 bases). The CDR3, as DNA: TGTGCCAGCAGCCAATCCACTGCGGGAAATGCTGCAGATACGCAGTATTTT. Translating gives CASSQSTAGNAADTQYF.